This T cell receptor beta chain was captured by sequencing in a study of blood T cell repertoires in COVID-19. With V trimmed by 7 bases and J by 2 bases, 10 bases remained unmatched. Germline CDR1 is SEHNR and CDR2 is FQNEAQ (reference sequence). The CDR3 runs 15 residues. Data came from immunoSEQ multiplex PCR; TCRdb stores just in-frame clones and leaves some out. The repertoire includes 380,000 or so clones, approximately 90% of them detected once, and 0.9% to 1% sits in the top ten. The rearrangement links TRBV7-9 to TRBJ1-2, with 7 bases fitting TRBD1. Material for sequencing was PBMCs or T cells enriched from blood (not recorded which). This sequence was found in a woman aged 25 to 39 with acute COVID-19. CDR3 protein: CASTLTGTANYGYTF. The CDR3 nucleotides read TGTGCCAGCACCCTAACCGGGACAGCGAACTATGGCTACACCTTC.